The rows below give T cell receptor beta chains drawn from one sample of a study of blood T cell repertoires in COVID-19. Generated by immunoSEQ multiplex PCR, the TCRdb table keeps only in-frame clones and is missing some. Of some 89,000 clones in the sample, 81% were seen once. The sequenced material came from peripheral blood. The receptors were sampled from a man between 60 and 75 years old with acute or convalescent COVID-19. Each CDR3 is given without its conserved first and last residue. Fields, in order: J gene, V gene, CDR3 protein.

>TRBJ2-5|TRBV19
ASSIGESTSHQETQY
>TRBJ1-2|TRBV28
ASSSQGFGDYT
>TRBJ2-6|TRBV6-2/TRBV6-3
ASNPDRTSGANVLT
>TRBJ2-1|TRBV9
ASSASGGPGLAGGEQF
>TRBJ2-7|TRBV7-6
ASSLVWSHNSYEQY
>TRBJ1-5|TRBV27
ASTKLNAGRQPQH
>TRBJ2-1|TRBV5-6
ASSLGLNRWNEQF
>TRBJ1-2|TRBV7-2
ASSRTVNPNYGYT
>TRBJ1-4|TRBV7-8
ASSSYRRPTNEKLF
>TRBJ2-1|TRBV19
ASSVRTSGGYNEQF
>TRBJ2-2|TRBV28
ASSFLSSGNTGELF
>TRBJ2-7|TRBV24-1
ATSDNYEQY